The present entry profiles one T cell receptor (beta chain) with its context. This record comes from a study of blood T cell repertoires in COVID-19. Across the study: PBMCs, B-cell-depleted T cells, or T cells provided the cDNA or gDNA that made up the material.

Methods used by the authors: Amplification with reference gene primers provided the estimates of nucleated cell counts. The table came from immunoSEQ multiplex PCR; TCRdb's copy has only in-frame clones and leaves some out. The D gene and trimming were derived from the DNA, and the V and J assignments and clone size from that table. The repertoire holds approximately 150,000 clones, about 86% seen once, with around a fifth in the top ten. The CDR3 consists of 16 residues. Per germline, CDR1 LNHDA and CDR2 SQIVND (reference sequence). The germline V and J ends were trimmed by 3 bases and 4 bases, with 15 bases remaining between them.

The chain has TRBV19 and TRBJ2-2, with a possible D match to TRBD1 (5 bases). This clonotype was sampled from a woman older than 75 with acute or convalescent COVID-19. The specimen sequenced was peripheral blood. This CDR3 reads CASSISRADSTGELFF. The DNA for the CDR3 is TGTGCCAGTAGTATCTCCAGGGCGGATTCCACCGGGGAGCTGTTTTTT.